This T cell receptor (beta chain) was captured in a study of blood T cell repertoires in COVID-19. Study summary: Donors in the United States, Italy and Spain gave samples during acute or convalescent COVID-19.

Comment on this clone: One end of the junction is discordant with germline, which a read error may explain.

Original analysis: Reference gene primer amplification gave estimated nucleated cell counts. Assay: immunoSEQ multiplex PCR; the TCRdb copy retains only in-frame clones and omits some. The DNA was the basis for D and trimming; V, J and clone size are from that table. The table has about 220,000 clones, about 90% seen once; the top ten hold roughly 3%. Input material: peripheral blood. The TCR comes from a woman in her twenties or thirties who had recovered from COVID-19.

The CDR3: CASRLGGANTGELFF. In DNA, the CDR3 is TGTGCCAGCAGGTTAGGGGGAGCGAACACCGGGGAGCTGTTTTTT. The J gene is TRBJ2-2, the V gene TRBV7-2; a weak D match, TRBD1 (6 bases). The CDR3 has 15 residues. Germline values: CDR1 SGHTA, CDR2 FQGNSA.